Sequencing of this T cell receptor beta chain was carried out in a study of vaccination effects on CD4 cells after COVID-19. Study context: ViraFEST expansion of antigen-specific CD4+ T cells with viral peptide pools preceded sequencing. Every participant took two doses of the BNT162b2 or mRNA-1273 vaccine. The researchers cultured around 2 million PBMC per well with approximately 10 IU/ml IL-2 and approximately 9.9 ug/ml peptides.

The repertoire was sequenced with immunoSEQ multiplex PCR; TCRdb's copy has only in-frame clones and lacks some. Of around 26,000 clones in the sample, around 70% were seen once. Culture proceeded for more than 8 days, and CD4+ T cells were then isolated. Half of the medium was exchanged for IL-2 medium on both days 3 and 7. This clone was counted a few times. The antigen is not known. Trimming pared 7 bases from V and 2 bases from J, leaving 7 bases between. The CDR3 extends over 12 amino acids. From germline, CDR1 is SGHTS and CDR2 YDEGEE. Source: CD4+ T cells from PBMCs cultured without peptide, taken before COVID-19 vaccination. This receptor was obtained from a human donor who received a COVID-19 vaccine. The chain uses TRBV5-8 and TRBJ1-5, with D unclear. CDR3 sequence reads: CASAWGNQPQHF. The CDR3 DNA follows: TGTGCCAGCGCTTGGGGCAATCAGCCCCAGCATTTT.